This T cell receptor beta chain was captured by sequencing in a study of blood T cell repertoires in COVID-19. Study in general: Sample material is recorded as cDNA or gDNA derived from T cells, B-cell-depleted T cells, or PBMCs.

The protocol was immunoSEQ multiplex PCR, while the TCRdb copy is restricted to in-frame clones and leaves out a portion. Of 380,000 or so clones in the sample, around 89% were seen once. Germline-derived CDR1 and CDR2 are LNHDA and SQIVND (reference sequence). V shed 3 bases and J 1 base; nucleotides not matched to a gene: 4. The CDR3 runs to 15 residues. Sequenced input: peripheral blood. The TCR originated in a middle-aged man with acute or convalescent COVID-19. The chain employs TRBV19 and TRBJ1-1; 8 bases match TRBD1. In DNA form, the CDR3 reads TGTGCCAGTAGTATCAGCGGACAGGGGAACACTGAAGCTTTCTTT. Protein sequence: CASSISGQGNTEAFF.